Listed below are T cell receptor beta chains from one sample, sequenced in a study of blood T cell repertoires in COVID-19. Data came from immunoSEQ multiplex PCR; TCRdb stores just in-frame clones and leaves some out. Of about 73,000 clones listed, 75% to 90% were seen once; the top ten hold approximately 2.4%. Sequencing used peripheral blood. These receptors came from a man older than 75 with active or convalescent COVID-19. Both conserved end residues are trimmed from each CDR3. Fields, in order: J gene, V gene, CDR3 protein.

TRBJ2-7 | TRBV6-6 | ASSYGTGNSYEQY
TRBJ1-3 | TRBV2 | ASSESTPSGNTIY
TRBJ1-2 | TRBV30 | AWSNGGAYGYT
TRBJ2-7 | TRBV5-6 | ASSLGQYEQY
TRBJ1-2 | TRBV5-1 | ASSQSGEYGYT
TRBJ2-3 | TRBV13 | ASSLDRGPDTQY
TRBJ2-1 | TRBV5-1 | ASSRGGSYNEQF
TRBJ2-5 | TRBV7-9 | ASSSGQGRETQY
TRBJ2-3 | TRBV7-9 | ASSLIGAKDTQY
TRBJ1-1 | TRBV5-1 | ASKIQGNTEAF
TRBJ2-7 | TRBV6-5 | ASSYGRSSYEQY
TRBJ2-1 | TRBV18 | ASSTDRVGHNEQF
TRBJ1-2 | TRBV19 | ASSSHPGDRSYGYT
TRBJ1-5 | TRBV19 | ASRPDRGRNQPQH
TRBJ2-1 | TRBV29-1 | SGTSGRAGGSYNEQF
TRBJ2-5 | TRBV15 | ATSSSQKPFQETQY
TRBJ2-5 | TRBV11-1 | ASSPLLAGPQETQY
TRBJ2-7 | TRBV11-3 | ATAAGTGGYEQY
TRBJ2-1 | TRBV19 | ASSMSHNLQGNEQF
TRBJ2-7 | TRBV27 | ASSPLRGRRLAGAYEQY
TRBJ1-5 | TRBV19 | ASSRRGGFGSNQPQH
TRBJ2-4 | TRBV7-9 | ASSLLVGSAKNIQY
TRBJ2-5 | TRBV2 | ASRTDSQETQY
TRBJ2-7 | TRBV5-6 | ASSWGPNEQY
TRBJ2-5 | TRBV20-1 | SASVPGLAVQETQY
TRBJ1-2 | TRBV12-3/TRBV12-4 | ASRKGANYGYT
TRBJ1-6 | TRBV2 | ASSPGRSYNSPLH
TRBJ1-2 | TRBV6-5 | ASSRDREKYGYT
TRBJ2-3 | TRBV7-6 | ASSFRGGDTQY
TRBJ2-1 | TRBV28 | ASPPSGLAVYNEQF
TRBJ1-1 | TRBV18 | ASSKLQGETEAF
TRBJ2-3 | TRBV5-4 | ASSSWASGRRTDTQY
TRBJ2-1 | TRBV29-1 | SVVPSGGTRNEQF
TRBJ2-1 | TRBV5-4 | ASSLPGQGGTSGRNEQF
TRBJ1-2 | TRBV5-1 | ASSMEGQGFYGYT
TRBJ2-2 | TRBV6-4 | ASSVIPNTGELF
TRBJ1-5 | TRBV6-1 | ASSERLGADVSNQPQH
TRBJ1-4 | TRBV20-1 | SASTPAANEKLF
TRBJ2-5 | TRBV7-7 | ASSLPPGQGPSTQY
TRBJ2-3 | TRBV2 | ASSSYRERHRGLTDTQY
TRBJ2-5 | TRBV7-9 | ASSLPKTGSETQY
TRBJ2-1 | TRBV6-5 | ASRLTRGNEQF
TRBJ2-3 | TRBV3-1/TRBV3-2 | ASSQDRTGGQADTQY
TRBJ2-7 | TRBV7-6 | ASSLGTNSYEQY
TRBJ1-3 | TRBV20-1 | SASSLSGNTIY
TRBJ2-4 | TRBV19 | ASRGLAGVRNIQY
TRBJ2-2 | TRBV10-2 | ASSGLAGMVGELF
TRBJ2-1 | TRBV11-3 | ASSLVGVYNEQF
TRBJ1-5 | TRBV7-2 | ASSVDRGNQPQH
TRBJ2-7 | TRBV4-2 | ASSPRAGENYEQY
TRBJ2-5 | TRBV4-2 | ASSQVIGGEETQY
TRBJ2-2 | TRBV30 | AWDRQGQGTGELF
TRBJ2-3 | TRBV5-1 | ASSRGGTRDTRDTQY
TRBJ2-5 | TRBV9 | ASSLGLAEQETQY